Listed here are 5 T cell receptor beta chains from one sample, sequenced in a study of cytomegalovirus exposure and HLA in healthy donors. The study ran its PCR with 60 Vbeta and 13 Jbeta primers. Some clones are missing from TCRdb's copy, which holds only in-frame ones; the method was immunoSEQ multiplex PCR. The sample records over 150,000 clones, roughly 80% being singletons. Sequencing was carried out using PBMCs. The receptors stem from a male donor in good health and CMV-seronegative.

This clone was counted only a few times. This chain joins TRBV18 and TRBJ1-2; 9 bases align to TRBD1. Germline V CDR1 and CDR2: KGHSH, LQKENI. With V trimmed by 4 bases and J by 2 bases, 14 bases remained unmatched. The CDR3 sequence is 18 residues long. The DNA for the CDR3 is TGTGCCAGCTCACGTTTGTCCCGGGACAGGGCCCAAAACTATGGCTACACCTTC. It specifies CASSRLSRDRAQNYGYTF.

The rearrangement uses TRBV5-6 and TRBJ2-5; D perhaps matches TRBD2 (5 bases). The J call may be incorrect, as the DNA end agrees better with TRBJ2-7. CDR3 length: 13 amino acids. Germline CDR1 is SGHDT and CDR2 is YYEEEE. The CDR3 DNA reads TGTGCCAGCAGCTTCAAGGGAGCCTACGAGCAGTACTTC. This codes for CASSFKGAYEQYF.

The chain combines TRBV7-2 with TRBJ2-7, with 7 bases identical to TRBD1. Germline CDR1 SGHTA, CDR2 FQGNSA. This CDR3 has 14 amino acids. The V and J ends lost 5 bases and 4 bases, in that order; junction bases with no gene match: 8. CDR3 coding DNA: TGTGCCAGCAGCCCCGGACAGGCATCTTACGAGCAGTACTTC. This codes for CASSPGQASYEQYF. The variable domain in full, with the rest retrieved from reference TRBV7-2 and TRBJ2-7, is GAGVSQSPSNKVTEKGKDVELRCDPISGHTALYWYRQSLGQGLEFLIYFQGNSAPDKSGLPSDRFSAERTGGSVSTLTIQRTQQEDSAVYLCASSPGQASYEQYFGPGTRLTVT.

The rearrangement uses TRBV28 and TRBJ2-7, with 7 positions matching TRBD2. Germline V gives CDR1 MDHEN, CDR2 SYDVKM. V trimming: 4 bases; J trimming: 2 bases; junction bases outside the gene matches: 8. The CDR3 consists of 15 residues. The CDR3 sequence: CASSWASGATYEQYF. CDR3 nucleotide sequence: TGTGCCAGCAGTTGGGCTAGCGGTGCCACCTACGAGCAGTACTTC.

The table lists this clone with a few counts. V gene TRBV19 combines with J gene TRBJ2-1; TRBD2 matches at 10 bases. Germline lookup yields CDR1 LNHDA and CDR2 SQIVND (reference sequence). The CDR3 runs 15 residues. The ends lost 5 bases at V and 6 bases at J; junction bases unmatched: 7. DNA of the CDR3: TGTGCCAGTAGTCTCTCTAGCGGGGGTGGCAATGAGCAGTTCTTC. This sequence encodes CASSLSSGGGNEQFF.